Sequencing of this T cell receptor (beta chain) was carried out in a study of cytomegalovirus exposure and HLA in healthy donors. Looked up from germline, CDR1 is SGHTA and CDR2 is FQGTGA. The CDR3 has 14 amino acids. After removal of 5 bases from V and 6 bases from J, the junction contained 6 bases not matched to a gene. Study conclusions and caveats: TRBV6-2, TRBV6-3 and other indistinguishable V segments were excluded.

A remark on this clone: Its target is unknown.

Primers: 60 Vbeta forward and 13 Jbeta reverse. Clones were read by immunoSEQ multiplex PCR, and TCRdb kept only the in-frame ones, dropping some. Here the sample spans 200,000 or so clones, 75% to 90% being singletons. This receptor was identified in a man aged 35 to 55 in good health and CMV-seropositive. The specimen sequenced was PBMCs. V usage is TRBV7-3 and J usage is TRBJ2-7, with 11 nucleotides matching TRBD1. The CDR3 spells CASSQTGTGGEQYF. The CDR3 DNA follows: TGTGCCAGCAGCCAGACCGGGACAGGGGGCGAGCAGTACTTC.